This T cell receptor (beta chain) was captured in a study of blood T cell repertoires in COVID-19. In the study overall: The samples span acute and convalescent COVID-19 from the United States, Italy and Spain.

Repertoires were generated with immunoSEQ multiplex PCR, while TCRdb's copy carries only in-frame clones and drops some. Of tens of thousands of clones in the sample, around 85% are singletons; the top ten hold roughly 24%. This CDR3 is 14 amino acids long. CDR1 MNHEY and CDR2 SMNVEV come from the germline V gene (reference sequence). The junction had 4 bases not matched to a gene; V was cut back by 6 bases and J by 2 bases. This TCR was sampled from a human donor with active COVID-19. The donor label of this sample is uncertain. This chain uses TRBV27 with TRBJ2-1; 7 nucleotides match TRBD1. Input material: peripheral blood. The chain's CDR3 is CASRGQRTYNEQFF. The CDR3, as DNA: TGTGCCAGCAGGGGACAGCGGACCTACAATGAGCAGTTCTTC.